Listed below are T cell receptor beta chains from one sample, sequenced in a study of cytotoxic CD8 clonotypes in ibrutinib-treated CLL. The table came from immunoSEQ multiplex PCR; TCRdb's copy has only in-frame clones and leaves some out. The data show 150,000 to 200,000 clones, 72% seen once. Source: PBMCs, taken after 24 months of ibrutinib treatment. These receptors were collected from a human donor with chronic lymphocytic leukemia. CDR3s include the opening cysteine and the closing phenylalanine or tryptophan. The D gene is left open where the match is weak. Clone sizes are given selectively: once, few, many, or a class where the clone is expanded.

J: TRBJ1-2
V: TRBV27
size: few
D: NA
CDR3: CASSPGMDGYTF
DNA: TGTGCCAGCAGTCCCGGGATGGATGGCTACACCTTC

J: TRBJ2-1
V: TRBV9
size: few
D: NA
CDR3: CASSAYTGSSYNEQFF
DNA: TGTGCCAGCAGCGCCTATACTGGGAGCTCCTACAATGAGCAGTTCTTC

J: TRBJ2-7
V: TRBV7-8
size: many
D: TRBD2
CDR3: CASSISGTSWVSYEQYF
DNA: TGTGCCAGCAGCATCTCCGGGACTAGTTGGGTTTCCTACGAGCAGTACTTC

J: TRBJ2-1
V: TRBV5-1
size: NA
D: NA
CDR3: CASSPSRSSYNEQFF
DNA: TGCGCCAGCAGCCCTAGTCGCAGCTCCTACAATGAGCAGTTCTTC

J: TRBJ2-7
V: TRBV9
size: NA
D: NA
CDR3: CASSPELSSYEQYF
DNA: TGTGCCAGCAGCCCAGAGCTGAGCTCCTACGAGCAGTACTTC

J: TRBJ1-2
V: TRBV6-5
size: NA
D: NA
CDR3: CASNHEGYGYTF
DNA: TGTGCCAGCAACCACGAGGGCTATGGCTACACCTTC

J: TRBJ2-3
V: TRBV30
size: NA
D: NA
CDR3: CAWSVSDTQYF
DNA: TGTGCCTGGAGTGTTTCAGATACGCAGTATTTT

J: TRBJ2-2
V: TRBV18
size: once
D: TRBD2
CDR3: CASSQGLAGPFTGELFF
DNA: TGTGCCAGCTCACAGGGACTAGCGGGACCTTTCACCGGGGAGCTGTTTTTT

J: TRBJ2-7
V: TRBV5-6
size: NA
D: TRBD2
CDR3: CASSSRIIGTSGSNEQYF
DNA: TGTGCCAGCAGCTCGCGCATTATAGGGACTAGCGGGAGCAACGAGCAGTACTTC

J: TRBJ1-4
V: TRBV15
size: NA
D: TRBD1
CDR3: CATSRWTGINEKLFF
DNA: TGTGCCACCAGCAGATGGACAGGTATTAATGAAAAACTGTTTTTT

J: TRBJ2-1
V: TRBV19
size: NA
D: NA
CDR3: CATARGSSYNEQFF
DNA: TGTGCCACCGCCCGGGGGAGCTCCTACAATGAGCAGTTCTTC

J: TRBJ2-3
V: TRBV7-3
size: NA
D: TRBD2
CDR3: CASSSSPGGTSTDTQYF
DNA: TGTGCCAGCAGCTCCTCTCCCGGGGGGACTAGCACAGATACGCAGTATTTT

J: TRBJ2-7
V: TRBV4-3
size: NA
D: NA
CDR3: CASSQDRTGISYEQYF
DNA: TGCGCCAGCAGCCAAGATAGAACGGGGATCTCCTACGAGCAGTACTTC

J: TRBJ2-5
V: TRBV19
size: NA
D: NA
CDR3: CASSKGQPGTKGTQYF
DNA: TGTGCCAGTAGTAAAGGACAGCCTGGGACGAAGGGGACCCAGTACTTC

J: TRBJ2-2
V: TRBV27
size: NA
D: NA
CDR3: CASSLRPQVNTGELFF
DNA: TGTGCCAGCAGTTTACGCCCCCAAGTAAACACCGGGGAGCTGTTTTTT

J: TRBJ2-1
V: TRBV27
size: NA
D: NA
CDR3: CASSSRLGSYNEQFF
DNA: TGTGCCAGCAGTTCGCGACTAGGCTCCTACAATGAGCAGTTCTTC

J: TRBJ2-3
V: TRBV7-8
size: NA
D: TRBD2
CDR3: CASSPSGRGTDTQYF
DNA: TGTGCCAGCAGCCCTAGCGGGAGAGGCACAGATACGCAGTATTTT

J: TRBJ2-5
V: TRBV13
size: NA
D: TRBD1
CDR3: CASSPTGGSETQYF
DNA: TGTGCCAGCAGCCCGACAGGGGGCAGCGAGACCCAGTACTTC

J: TRBJ2-1
V: TRBV27
size: NA
D: TRBD2
CDR3: CASRTPTSGQRRNEQFF
DNA: TGTGCCAGCAGAACACCTACTAGCGGACAAAGACGCAATGAGCAGTTCTTC

J: TRBJ2-7
V: TRBV10-3
size: NA
D: TRBD1
CDR3: CAITGTGFHEQYF
DNA: TGTGCCATCACCGGGACAGGGTTCCACGAGCAGTACTTC

J: TRBJ2-7
V: TRBV5-1
size: NA
D: TRBD1
CDR3: CASSMTGYYEQYF
DNA: TGCGCCAGCAGCATGACAGGGTACTACGAGCAGTACTTC

J: TRBJ2-3
V: TRBV18
size: NA
D: TRBD2
CDR3: CASSPGTSGSGTDTQYF
DNA: TGTGCCAGCTCACCAGGGACTAGCGGGAGCGGAACAGATACGCAGTATTTT

J: TRBJ2-7
V: TRBV13
size: NA
D: TRBD1
CDR3: CASSRTGASYEQYF
DNA: TGTGCCAGCAGCCGCACAGGGGCCTCCTACGAGCAGTACTTC

J: TRBJ2-3
V: TRBV29-1
size: NA
D: TRBD1
CDR3: CSVIGTGPHTQYF
DNA: TGCAGCGTTATTGGGACAGGGCCACATACGCAGTATTTT

J: TRBJ1-2
V: TRBV7-2
size: NA
D: NA
CDR3: CASSLGRRYRDGVGYGYTF
DNA: TGTGCCAGCAGCTTAGGACGCCGCTACAGGGACGGCGTCGGCTATGGCTACACCTTC

J: TRBJ2-7
V: TRBV6-6
size: NA
D: TRBD1
CDR3: CASSSRDRVGYEQYF
DNA: TGTGCCAGCAGTTCCCGGGACAGGGTAGGATACGAGCAGTACTTC

J: TRBJ2-7
V: TRBV4-1
size: NA
D: TRBD1
CDR3: CASSQRDRAYEQYF
DNA: TGCGCCAGCAGCCAAAGGGACAGAGCCTACGAGCAGTACTTC

J: TRBJ2-7
V: TRBV6-1
size: NA
D: TRBD1
CDR3: CASSEWWTGELSYEQYF
DNA: TGTGCCAGCAGTGAATGGTGGACAGGGGAATTGTCCTACGAGCAGTACTTC

J: TRBJ2-7
V: TRBV2
size: NA
D: TRBD1
CDR3: CASHTGVGPYEQYF
DNA: TGTGCCAGCCATACAGGGGTGGGGCCCTACGAGCAGTACTTC

J: TRBJ2-7
V: TRBV7-2
size: NA
D: TRBD1
CDR3: CASSSTGTGIYEQYF
DNA: TGTGCCAGCAGCTCCACCGGGACAGGGATTTACGAGCAGTACTTC

J: TRBJ1-3
V: TRBV4-1
size: NA
D: TRBD1
CDR3: CASSPGFGTGATQLSGNTIYF
DNA: TGCGCCAGCAGCCCAGGGTTCGGGACAGGGGCCACTCAACTTTCTGGAAACACCATATATTTT

J: TRBJ2-7
V: TRBV9
size: NA
D: TRBD1
CDR3: CASSWGQGNFYEQYF
DNA: TGTGCCAGCAGCTGGGGACAGGGAAATTTCTACGAGCAGTACTTC

J: TRBJ1-1
V: TRBV5-3
size: few
D: NA
CDR3: CARIRRGPSGGAFF
DNA: TGTGCCAGAATCCGACGAGGCCCCTCTGGTGGGGCTTTCTTT

J: TRBJ2-3
V: TRBV6-6
size: NA
D: NA
CDR3: CASSSQASTDTQYF
DNA: TGTGCCAGCAGTTCACAGGCTAGCACAGATACGCAGTATTTT

J: TRBJ2-2
V: TRBV27
size: few
D: NA
CDR3: CASSLSFLTGELFF
DNA: TGTGCCAGCAGTTTAAGTTTCCTCACCGGGGAGCTGTTTTTT